This is a list of T cell receptor beta chains from one sample in a study of OX40 agonist ivuxolimab in advanced cancers. The assay was immunoSEQ multiplex PCR, and TCRdb's table has in-frame clones only and misses some. Here the sample spans tens of thousands of clones, 75% to 90% being singletons. The source was CD4+ or CD8+ T cells sorted from blood, collected in a trial of the OX40 agonist ivuxolimab. Receptor source: an adult with an advanced solid tumor such as melanoma, head and neck, liver or kidney cancer. CDR3s include the opening cysteine and the closing phenylalanine or tryptophan. Fields, in order: D gene, clone size, V gene, J gene, CDR3 DNA, CDR3 protein. The D gene is left open where the match is weak. Clone size is shown for a subset of rows, as once, few, many or a class of expanded clone.

D gene: NA
clone size: once
V gene: TRBV23-1
J gene: TRBJ2-7
CDR3 DNA: TGCGCCAGCAGTCAATCGGAACGGGGCAAGGACTACGAGCAGTACTTC
CDR3 protein: CASSQSERGKDYEQYF

D gene: NA
clone size: NA
V gene: TRBV6-5
J gene: TRBJ1-1
CDR3 DNA: TGTGCCAGCAGTGTATTACCTGGTGAAGCTTTCTTT
CDR3 protein: CASSVLPGEAFF

D gene: TRBD1
clone size: NA
V gene: TRBV6-5
J gene: TRBJ1-5
CDR3 DNA: TGTGCCAGCAGCCCTGGACAGGGTCGTCAGCCCCAGCATTTT
CDR3 protein: CASSPGQGRQPQHF

D gene: NA
clone size: NA
V gene: TRBV5-1
J gene: TRBJ2-5
CDR3 DNA: TGCGCCAGCAGCTTGAGGGAAGGTCAAGAGACCCAGTACTTC
CDR3 protein: CASSLREGQETQYF

D gene: TRBD2
clone size: NA
V gene: TRBV10-2
J gene: TRBJ2-5
CDR3 DNA: TGCGCCAGCAGTGAGCCGGAGCGGGGGCGTCGGGTGACCCAGTACTTC
CDR3 protein: CASSEPERGRRVTQYF

D gene: NA
clone size: once
V gene: TRBV19
J gene: TRBJ2-7
CDR3 DNA: TGTGCCAGTAGTATTTCGGGGGGCAGGGCGGACGAGCAGTACTTC
CDR3 protein: CASSISGGRADEQYF

D gene: NA
clone size: once
V gene: TRBV27
J gene: TRBJ1-2
CDR3 DNA: TGTGCCAGCAGTTTATCGCGGGTACACCATGGCTACACCTTC
CDR3 protein: CASSLSRVHHGYTF

D gene: NA
clone size: NA
V gene: TRBV7-9
J gene: TRBJ2-7
CDR3 DNA: TGTGCCAGTGCTATTCGGTGGGCGTCCGAGCAGTACTTC
CDR3 protein: CASAIRWASEQYF

D gene: NA
clone size: NA
V gene: TRBV4-2
J gene: TRBJ1-1
CDR3 DNA: TGTGCCAGCAGCCAAGATCCAGGGATGAACACTGAAGCTTTCTTT
CDR3 protein: CASSQDPGMNTEAFF

D gene: TRBD1
clone size: NA
V gene: TRBV28
J gene: TRBJ1-4
CDR3 DNA: TGTGCCAGCAGTCGGGGACAGGGGTATGAAAAACTGTTTTTT
CDR3 protein: CASSRGQGYEKLFF

D gene: NA
clone size: NA
V gene: TRBV7-9
J gene: TRBJ1-3
CDR3 DNA: TGTGCCAGCAGCTTATCACCGTCCGGAAACACCATATATTTT
CDR3 protein: CASSLSPSGNTIYF

D gene: TRBD1
clone size: once
V gene: TRBV6-1
J gene: TRBJ1-1
CDR3 DNA: TGTGCCAGCATTACCGGGACAGGAGTGAATGAAGCTTTCTTT
CDR3 protein: CASITGTGVNEAFF

D gene: NA
clone size: NA
V gene: TRBV7-9
J gene: TRBJ1-1
CDR3 DNA: TGTGCCAGCAGCTTTAGCGCTGCAGGGTCAAACACTGAAGCTTTCTTT
CDR3 protein: CASSFSAAGSNTEAFF

D gene: NA
clone size: few
V gene: TRBV4-1
J gene: TRBJ2-5
CDR3 DNA: TGCGCCAGCAGCCAAGATAACGGACGCCGCCAAGAGACCCAGTACTTC
CDR3 protein: CASSQDNGRRQETQYF

D gene: TRBD1
clone size: NA
V gene: TRBV5-8
J gene: TRBJ1-1
CDR3 DNA: TGTGCCAGCAGCTGGGGGACAGAGAACACTGAAGCTTTCTTT
CDR3 protein: CASSWGTENTEAFF

D gene: NA
clone size: once
V gene: TRBV9
J gene: TRBJ2-4
CDR3 DNA: TGTGCCAGCAGCGTAGCAGACAGTCTAGCCAAAAACATTCAGTACTTC
CDR3 protein: CASSVADSLAKNIQYF

D gene: TRBD2
clone size: NA
V gene: TRBV28
J gene: TRBJ2-3
CDR3 DNA: TGTGCCAGCAGTTTATCTGGCGGCGGGGGTGCAGATACGCAGTATTTT
CDR3 protein: CASSLSGGGGADTQYF

D gene: NA
clone size: NA
V gene: TRBV7-6
J gene: TRBJ2-5
CDR3 DNA: TGTGCCAGCAGCTTAGCGGAAGAGACCCAGTACTTC
CDR3 protein: CASSLAEETQYF

D gene: NA
clone size: few
V gene: TRBV18
J gene: TRBJ1-1
CDR3 DNA: TGTGCCAGCTCACAAAGACAGGAGATCACTGAAGCTTTCTTT
CDR3 protein: CASSQRQEITEAFF